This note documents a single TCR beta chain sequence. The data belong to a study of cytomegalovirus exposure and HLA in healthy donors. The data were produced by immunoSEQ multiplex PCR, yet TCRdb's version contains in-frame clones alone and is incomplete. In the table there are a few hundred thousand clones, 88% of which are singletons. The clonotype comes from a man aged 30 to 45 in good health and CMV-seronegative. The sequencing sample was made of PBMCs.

The CDR3 is CAWSVRRGTKVETQYF. In DNA form, the CDR3 reads TGTGCCTGGAGTGTCCGGCGGGGGACAAAGGTGGAGACCCAGTACTTC. The rearrangement links TRBV30 to TRBJ2-5, with D possibly TRBD2 on 7 matching bases. The CDR3 has 16 amino acids. Trimming took off 0 bases at V and 5 bases at J, with 19 bases between the two ends. Germline assignment: CDR1 GTSNPN and CDR2 SVGIG (reference sequence). Looking up the rest from reference TRBV30 and TRBJ2-5 gives the full variable domain: SQTIHQWPATLVQPVGSPLSLECTVEGTSNPNLYWYRQAAGRGLQLLFYSVGIGQISSEVPQNLSASRPQDRQFILSSKKLLLSDSGFYLCAWSVRRGTKVETQYFGPGTRLLVL.